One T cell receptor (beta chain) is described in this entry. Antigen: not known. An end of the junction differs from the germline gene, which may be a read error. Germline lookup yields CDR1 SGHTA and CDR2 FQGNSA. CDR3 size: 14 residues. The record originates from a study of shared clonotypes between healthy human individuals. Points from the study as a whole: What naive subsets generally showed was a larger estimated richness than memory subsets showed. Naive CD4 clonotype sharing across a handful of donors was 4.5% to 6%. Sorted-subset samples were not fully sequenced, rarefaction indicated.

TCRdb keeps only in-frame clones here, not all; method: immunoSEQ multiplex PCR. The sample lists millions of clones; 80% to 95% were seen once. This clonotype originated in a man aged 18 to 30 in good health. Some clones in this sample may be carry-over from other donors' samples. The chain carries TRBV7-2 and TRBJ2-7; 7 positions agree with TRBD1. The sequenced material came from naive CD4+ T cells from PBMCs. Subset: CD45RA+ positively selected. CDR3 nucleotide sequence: TGTGCCAGCAGCTTAGCTCGGGACAGCCTCGAGAAGGACTTC. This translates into CASSLARDSLEKDF.